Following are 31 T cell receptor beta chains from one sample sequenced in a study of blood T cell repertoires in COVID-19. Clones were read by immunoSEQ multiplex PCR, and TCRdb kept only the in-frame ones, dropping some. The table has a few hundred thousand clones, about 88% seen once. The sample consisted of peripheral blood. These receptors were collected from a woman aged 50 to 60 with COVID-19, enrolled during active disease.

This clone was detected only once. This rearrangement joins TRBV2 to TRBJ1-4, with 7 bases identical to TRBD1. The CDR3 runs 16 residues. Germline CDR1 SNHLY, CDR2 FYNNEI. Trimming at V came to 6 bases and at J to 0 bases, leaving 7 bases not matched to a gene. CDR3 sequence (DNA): TGTGCCAGCAGGTACCCACAGGGGTCAACTAATGAAAAACTGTTTTTT. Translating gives CASRYPQGSTNEKLFF.

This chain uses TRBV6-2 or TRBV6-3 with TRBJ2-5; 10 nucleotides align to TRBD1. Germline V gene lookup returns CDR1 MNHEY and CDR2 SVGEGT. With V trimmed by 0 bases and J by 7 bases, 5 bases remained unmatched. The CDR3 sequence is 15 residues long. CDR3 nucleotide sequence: TGTGCCAGCAGTTACTCTGGGACAGGGGAAGGGACCCAGTACTTC. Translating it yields CASSYSGTGEGTQYF.

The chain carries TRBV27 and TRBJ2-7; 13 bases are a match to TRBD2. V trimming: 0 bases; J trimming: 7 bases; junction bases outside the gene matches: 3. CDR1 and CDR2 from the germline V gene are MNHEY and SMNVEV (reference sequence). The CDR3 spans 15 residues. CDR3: CASSLSTSGGGEQYF. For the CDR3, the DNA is TGTGCCAGCAGTTTATCAACTAGCGGGGGGGGTGAGCAGTACTTC.

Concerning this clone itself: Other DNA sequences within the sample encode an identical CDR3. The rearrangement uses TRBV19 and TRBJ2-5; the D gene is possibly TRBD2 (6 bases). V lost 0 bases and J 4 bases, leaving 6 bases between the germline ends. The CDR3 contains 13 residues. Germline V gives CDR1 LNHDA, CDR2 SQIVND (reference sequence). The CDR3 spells CASSIEGGETQYF. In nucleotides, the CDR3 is TGTGCCAGTAGTATAGAGGGGGGAGAGACCCAGTACTTC.

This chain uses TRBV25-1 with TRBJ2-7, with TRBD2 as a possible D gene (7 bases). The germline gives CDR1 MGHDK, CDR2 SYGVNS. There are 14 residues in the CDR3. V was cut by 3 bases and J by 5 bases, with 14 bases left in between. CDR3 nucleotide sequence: TGTGCCAGCAGTGATGAGGGGGGGCGTGACGAGCAGTACTTC. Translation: CASSDEGGRDEQYF.

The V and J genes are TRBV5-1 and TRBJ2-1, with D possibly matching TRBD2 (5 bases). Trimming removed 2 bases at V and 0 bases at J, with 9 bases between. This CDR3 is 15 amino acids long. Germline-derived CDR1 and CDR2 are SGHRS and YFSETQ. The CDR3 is CASSLRTLSYNEQFF. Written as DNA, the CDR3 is TGCGCCAGCAGCTTAAGGACTCTCTCCTACAATGAGCAGTTCTTC.

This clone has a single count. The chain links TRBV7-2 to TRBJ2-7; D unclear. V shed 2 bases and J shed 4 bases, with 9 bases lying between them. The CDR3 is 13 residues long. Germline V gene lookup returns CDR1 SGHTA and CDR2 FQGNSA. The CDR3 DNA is TGTGCCAGCAGCTTAATAACTTCGTACGAGCAGTACGTC. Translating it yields CASSLITSYEQYV.

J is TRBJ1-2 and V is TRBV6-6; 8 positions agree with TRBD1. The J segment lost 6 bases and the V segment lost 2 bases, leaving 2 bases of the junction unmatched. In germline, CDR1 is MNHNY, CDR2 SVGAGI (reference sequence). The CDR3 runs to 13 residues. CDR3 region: CASSYPTGDGYTF. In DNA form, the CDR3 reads TGTGCCAGCAGTTACCCGACAGGGGATGGCTACACCTTC.

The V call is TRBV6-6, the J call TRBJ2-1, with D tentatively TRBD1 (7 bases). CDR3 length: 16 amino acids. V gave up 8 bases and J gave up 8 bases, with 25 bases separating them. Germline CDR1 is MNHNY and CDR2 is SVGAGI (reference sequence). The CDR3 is CASERGDGGGRDEQFF. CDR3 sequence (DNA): TGTGCCAGCGAAAGGGGTGATGGAGGGGGCCGGGATGAGCAGTTCTTC.

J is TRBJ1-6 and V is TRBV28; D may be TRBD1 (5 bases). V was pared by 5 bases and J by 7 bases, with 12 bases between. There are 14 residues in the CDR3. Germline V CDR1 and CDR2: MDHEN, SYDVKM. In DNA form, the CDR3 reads TGTGCCAGCAGTCATACGACAGTCAATTCACCCCTCCACTTT. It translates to CASSHTTVNSPLHF.

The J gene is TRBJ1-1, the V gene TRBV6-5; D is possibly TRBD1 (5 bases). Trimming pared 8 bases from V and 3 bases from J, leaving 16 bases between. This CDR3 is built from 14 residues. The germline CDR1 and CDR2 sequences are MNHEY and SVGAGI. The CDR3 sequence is CASLRLGGDTEAFF. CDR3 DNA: TGTGCCAGCCTCCGCCTCGGAGGGGACACTGAAGCTTTCTTT.

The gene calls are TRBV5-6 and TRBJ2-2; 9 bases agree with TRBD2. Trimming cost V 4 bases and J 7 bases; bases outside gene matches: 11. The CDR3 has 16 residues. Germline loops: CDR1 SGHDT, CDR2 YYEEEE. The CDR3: CASSPIGGGEYGELFF. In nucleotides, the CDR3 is TGTGCCAGCAGCCCCATCGGCGGGGGGGAGTACGGGGAGCTGTTTTTT.

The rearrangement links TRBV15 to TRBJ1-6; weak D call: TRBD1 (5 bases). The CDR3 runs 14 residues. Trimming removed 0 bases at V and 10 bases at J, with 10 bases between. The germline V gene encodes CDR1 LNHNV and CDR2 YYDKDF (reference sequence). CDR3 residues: CATSRDRVLSPLHF. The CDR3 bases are TGTGCCACCAGCAGAGACAGGGTATTATCACCCCTCCACTTT.

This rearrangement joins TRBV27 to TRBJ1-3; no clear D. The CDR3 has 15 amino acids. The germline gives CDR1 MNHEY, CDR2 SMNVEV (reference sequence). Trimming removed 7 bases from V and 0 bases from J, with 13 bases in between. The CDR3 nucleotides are TGTGCCAGCAAAAACAGTTTGAGCTCTGGAAACACCATATATTTT. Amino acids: CASKNSLSSGNTIYF.

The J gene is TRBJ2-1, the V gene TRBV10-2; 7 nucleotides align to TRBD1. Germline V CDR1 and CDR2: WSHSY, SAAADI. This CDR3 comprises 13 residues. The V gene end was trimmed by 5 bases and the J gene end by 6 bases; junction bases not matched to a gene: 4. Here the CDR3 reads CASSQNRGNEQFF. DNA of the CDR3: TGCGCCAGCAGTCAGAACAGGGGCAATGAGCAGTTCTTC.

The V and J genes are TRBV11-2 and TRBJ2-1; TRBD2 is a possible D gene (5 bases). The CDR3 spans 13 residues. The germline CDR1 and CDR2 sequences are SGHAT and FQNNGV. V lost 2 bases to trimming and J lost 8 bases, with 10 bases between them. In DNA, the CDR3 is TGTGCCAGCAGCTTACTGTGGACTGATGAGCAGTTCTTC. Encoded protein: CASSLLWTDEQFF.

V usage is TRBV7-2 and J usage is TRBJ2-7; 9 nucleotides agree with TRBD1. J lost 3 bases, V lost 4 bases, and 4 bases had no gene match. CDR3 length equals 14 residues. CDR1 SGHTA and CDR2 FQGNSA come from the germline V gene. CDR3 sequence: CASSSGTGYYEQYF. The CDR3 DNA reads TGTGCCAGCAGCTCCGGGACAGGGTACTACGAGCAGTACTTC.

The CDR3 reads CASSLKSGGAAYNEQFF. CDR3 bases: TGTGCCAGCAGCTTAAAAAGCGGGGGGGCCGCCTACAATGAGCAGTTCTTC. The chain has TRBV7-2 and TRBJ2-1, with 10 bases that match TRBD2. With 2 bases clipped from V and 2 bases from J, the junction kept 6 bases outside the gene matches. The CDR3 spans 17 residues. The germline V gene has CDR1 SGHTA and CDR2 FQGNSA.

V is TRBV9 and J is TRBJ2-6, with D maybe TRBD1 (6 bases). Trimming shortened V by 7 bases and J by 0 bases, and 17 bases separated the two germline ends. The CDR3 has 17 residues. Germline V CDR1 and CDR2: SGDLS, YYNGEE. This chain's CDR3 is CASGGQRVSSGANVLTF. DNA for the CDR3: TGTGCCAGCGGGGGCCAGAGGGTAAGCTCTGGGGCCAACGTCCTGACTTTC.

CDR3 in amino acids: CASSSGQGSGGYTF. The CDR3 nucleotides are TGTGCCAGTAGCTCGGGACAGGGAAGTGGGGGCTACACCTTC. The gene calls are TRBV19 and TRBJ1-2; 9 nucleotides match TRBD1. From germline, CDR1 is LNHDA and CDR2 SQIVND (reference sequence). This CDR3 spans 14 amino acids. V lost 6 bases and J lost 8; bases outside the gene matches: 10.

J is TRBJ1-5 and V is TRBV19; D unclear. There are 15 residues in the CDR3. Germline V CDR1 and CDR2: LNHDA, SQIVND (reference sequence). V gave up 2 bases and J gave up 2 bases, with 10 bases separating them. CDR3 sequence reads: CASSITGGGNQPQHF. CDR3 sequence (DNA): TGTGCCAGTAGTATAACCGGTGGTGGCAATCAGCCCCAGCATTTT.

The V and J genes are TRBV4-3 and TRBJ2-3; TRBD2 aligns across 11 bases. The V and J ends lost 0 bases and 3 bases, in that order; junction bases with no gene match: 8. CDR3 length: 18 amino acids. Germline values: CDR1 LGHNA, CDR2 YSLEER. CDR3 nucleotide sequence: TGCGCCAGCAGCCAAGAGTTAGCTAGCGGGGGGATAACAGATACGCAGTATTTT. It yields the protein CASSQELASGGITDTQYF.

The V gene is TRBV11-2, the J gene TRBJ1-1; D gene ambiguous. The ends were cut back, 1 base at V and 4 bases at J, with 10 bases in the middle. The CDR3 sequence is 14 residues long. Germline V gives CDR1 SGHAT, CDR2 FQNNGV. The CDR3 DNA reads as TGTGCCAGCAGCTTAGTGGTAGGAGGCACTGAAGCTTTCTTT. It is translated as CASSLVVGGTEAFF.

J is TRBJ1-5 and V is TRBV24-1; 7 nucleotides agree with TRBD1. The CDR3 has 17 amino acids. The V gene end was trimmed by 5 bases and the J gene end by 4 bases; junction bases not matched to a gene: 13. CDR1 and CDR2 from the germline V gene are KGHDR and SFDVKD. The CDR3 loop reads CATSASEGTASNQPQHF. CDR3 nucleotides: TGTGCCACCAGTGCCTCTGAGGGGACAGCCTCAAATCAGCCCCAGCATTTT.

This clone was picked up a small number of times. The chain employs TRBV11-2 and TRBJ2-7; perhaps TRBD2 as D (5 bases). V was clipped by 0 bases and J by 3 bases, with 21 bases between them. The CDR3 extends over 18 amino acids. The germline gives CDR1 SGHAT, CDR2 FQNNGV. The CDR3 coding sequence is TGTGCCAGCAGCTTAGAATTAGCACGGGGTACTCTTCACTACGAGCAGTACTTC. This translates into CASSLELARGTLHYEQYF.

The CDR3 nucleotides read TGCAGCGCCAGGGACAGCTCCTATAATTCACCCCTCCACTTT. Its protein product is CSARDSSYNSPLHF. The V gene is TRBV29-1, the J gene TRBJ1-6; 7 bases map to TRBD1. This CDR3 has 14 residues. Germline V gene sequence: CDR1 SQVTM, CDR2 ANQGSEA. V was clipped by 7 bases and J by 0 bases; unmatched bases: 3.

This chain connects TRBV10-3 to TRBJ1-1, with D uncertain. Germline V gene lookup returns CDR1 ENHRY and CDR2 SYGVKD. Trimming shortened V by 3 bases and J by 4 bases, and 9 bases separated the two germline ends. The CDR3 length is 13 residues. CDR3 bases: TGTGCCATCAGTGAAATACAGAGCACTGAAGCTTTCTTT. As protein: CAISEIQSTEAFF.

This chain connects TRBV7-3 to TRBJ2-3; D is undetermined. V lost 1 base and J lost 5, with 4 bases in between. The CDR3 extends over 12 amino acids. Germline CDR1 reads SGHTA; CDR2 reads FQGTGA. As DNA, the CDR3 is TGTGCCAGCAGCTTAAACGGAGATACGCAGTATTTT. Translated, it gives CASSLNGDTQYF.

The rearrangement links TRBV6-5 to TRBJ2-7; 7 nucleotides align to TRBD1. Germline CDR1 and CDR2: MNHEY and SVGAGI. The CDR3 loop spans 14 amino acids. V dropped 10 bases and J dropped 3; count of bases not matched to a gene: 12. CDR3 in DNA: TGTGCCACCAGAGCCCAACAGGGGCACTACGAGCAGTACGTC. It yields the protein CATRAQQGHYEQYV.

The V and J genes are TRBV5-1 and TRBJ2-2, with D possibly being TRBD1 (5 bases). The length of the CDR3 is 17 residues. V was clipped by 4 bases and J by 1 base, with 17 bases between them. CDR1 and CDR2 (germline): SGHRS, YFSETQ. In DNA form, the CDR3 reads TGCGCCAGCAGCCTAACCCCTTGGACAAAGAACACCGGGGAGCTGTTTTTT. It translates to CASSLTPWTKNTGELFF.

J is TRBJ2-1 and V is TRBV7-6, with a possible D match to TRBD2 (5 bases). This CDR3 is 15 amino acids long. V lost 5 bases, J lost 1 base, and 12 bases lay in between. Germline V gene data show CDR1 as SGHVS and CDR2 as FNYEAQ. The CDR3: CASSPRLYSYNEQFF. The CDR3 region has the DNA TGTGCCAGCAGCCCCCGACTATATTCCTACAATGAGCAGTTCTTC.